This TCR beta chain was sequenced for a study of shared clonotypes between healthy human individuals. Study-level findings and limits: Apart from blood, nothing was sampled; tissue repertoires likely differ. About 4.5% of naive CD4 clonotypes were common to four donors.

Clones were sequenced by immunoSEQ multiplex PCR, and TCRdb holds only the in-frame ones, with some missing. This table holds about 1,500,000 clones, around 97% found once. Of note for this clone: Its specificity is unknown.

The germline gives CDR1 ENHRY, CDR2 SYGVKD. Trimming cost V 6 bases and J 4 bases, with 9 bases left between them. CDR3 length equals 12 residues. The chain joins TRBV10-3 to TRBJ1-2, with D possibly matching TRBD1 (6 bases). Sequencing input: naive CD4+ T cells sorted from blood. The subset denotes: CD45RA+ positively selected. The clonotype was recovered from a man in his thirties or forties in good health. The CDR3 loop reads CAIRPDSYGYTF. In DNA form, the CDR3 reads TGTGCCATCAGACCGGACAGCTATGGCTACACCTTC.